These 6 T cell receptor beta chains originate from one sample sequenced in a study of cytomegalovirus exposure and HLA in healthy donors. The PCR made use of 60 Vbeta and 13 Jbeta primers. Clones were read by immunoSEQ multiplex PCR, and TCRdb kept only the in-frame ones, dropping some. This sample carries 100,000 to 120,000 clones, over 70% of them seen once, and the ten largest clones take about 8.3%. The sample taken for sequencing was PBMCs. The receptors derive from a woman in her 40s in good health and CMV-seropositive.

This clone came up once. The V call is TRBV11-2, the J call TRBJ2-1; the D gene is possibly TRBD1 (5 bases). The V end lost 4 bases, the J end lost 9 bases, and 16 bases lay between the germline ends. The germline gives CDR1 SGHAT, CDR2 FQNNGV. This CDR3 region has 14 residues. The CDR3 protein is CASSSFVGRSEQFF. The CDR3 DNA sequence: TGTGCCAGCAGCTCTTTCGTGGGGCGTAGTGAGCAGTTCTTC.

The chain joins TRBV5-1 to TRBJ2-1; 7 bases fit TRBD2. The CDR3 sequence is 15 residues long. Trimming removed 0 bases from V and 4 bases from J; junction bases left unmatched: 4. CDR1 SGHRS and CDR2 YFSETQ come from the germline V gene. The CDR3 DNA sequence: TGCGCCAGCAGCTTGGTGTCTAGCGGTTACAATGAGCAGTTCTTC. Its protein product is CASSLVSSGYNEQFF.

The chain uses TRBV18 and TRBJ2-4, with TRBD2 matching 7 bases. There are 19 residues in the CDR3. Trimming removed 6 bases from V and 0 bases from J; junction bases left unmatched: 17. Per the germline V gene, CDR1 is KGHSH and CDR2 is LQKENI. CDR3 bases: TGTGCCAGCTCCCCCGAAACGGAAGGGAGGGTAGGAGCCAAAAACATTCAGTACTTC. Translating gives CASSPETEGRVGAKNIQYF.

This chain joins TRBV27 and TRBJ2-1, with a tentative D call TRBD2 (6 bases). The CDR3 extends over 14 amino acids. Germline assignment: CDR1 MNHEY and CDR2 SMNVEV (reference sequence). V gave up 3 bases and J gave up 8 bases, with 14 bases separating them. The CDR3 spells CASSFGGVTDEQFF. CDR3 coding DNA: TGTGCCAGCAGTTTTGGCGGGGTCACGGATGAGCAGTTCTTC.

There are a few counts of this clone. The chain carries TRBV9 and TRBJ2-3; D is perhaps TRBD2 (5 bases). CDR3 length: 16 residues. V was clipped by 1 base and J by 0 bases, with 12 bases between them. Germline V gene sequence: CDR1 SGDLS, CDR2 YYNGEE. The CDR3 loop is CASSVLGLASTDTQYF. The DNA of the CDR3 is TGTGCCAGCAGCGTACTGGGTCTAGCTAGCACAGATACGCAGTATTTT.

CDR3 loop: CASSESLDRNNSPLHF. In DNA form, the CDR3 reads TGCGCCAGCAGTGAGTCCTTAGACAGGAATAATTCACCCCTCCACTTT. The V call is TRBV10-1, the J call TRBJ1-6; TRBD1 might be the D (6 bases). The ends were cut back, 0 bases at V and 5 bases at J, with 11 bases in the middle. Germline CDR1 reads WNHNN; CDR2 reads SYGVQD (reference sequence). The CDR3 spans 16 residues.